The 2 T cell receptor beta chains below were found in one sample sequenced in a study of blood T cells in healthy people across ages. Sample-barcoded 5' priming and a J-beta primer mix drove a second PCR of roughly 6 to 12 cycles. Each CDR3 protein is one row after TCRdb ran MiXCR on the 5' RACE reads. The table lists fewer than 2 million distinct CDR3 sequences, about two fifths of them singletons. Specimen: blood. Source of these receptors: a human donor in good health.

The chain combines TRBV7-2 with TRBJ2-5; 10 nucleotides match TRBD2. V lost 4 bases, J lost 7 bases, and 9 bases stayed unmatched. Germline V gene data show CDR1 as SGHTA and CDR2 as FQGNSA. This CDR3 spans 15 amino acids. The CDR3 DNA reads as TGTGCCAGCAGCTCTCAAGCGGGGGGGCTTACGACCCAGTACTTC. Residues: CASSSQAGGLTTQYF.

The J gene is TRBJ2-7, the V gene TRBV28; TRBD1 or TRBD2 may be the D gene (5 bases each). With 3 bases removed from V and 2 bases from J, the gap between germline ends came to 14 bases. Germline loops: CDR1 MDHEN, CDR2 SYDVKM. The CDR3 runs 15 residues. CDR3 sequence reads: CASSFRDGATYEQYF. In nucleotides, the CDR3 is TGTGCCAGCAGTTTCCGGGACGGGGCTACCTACGAGCAGTACTTC.